Shown below are 28 T cell receptor beta chains from a single sample sequenced in a study of T-cell reconstitution after alpha-beta-depleted transplantation in children (dated by TCRdb to the mid-2010s). This sample's treatment or condition label indicates: allogeneic hematopoietic cell transplantation with graft depleted of TCRalphabeta T cells and CD19 B cells. Library generation was performed with PCR. The sequencer was an Illumina HiSeq 2500. TCR library preparation used molecular barcoding, with unique molecular identifiers applied to normalize quantification of the TCRbeta repertoire. The public reads were run again by TCRdb, first through fastp at Q25 and then through MiXCR, and only productive beta chains were kept. Under each unique CDR3 protein, matching rows form one entry showing the most common genes and DNA. The sample records about 640,000 distinct CDR3 sequences, approximately 13% of which are singletons. The ten largest clones add up to around 2% of the sample.

Sequencing used PBMCs, mostly from graft donor cells, obtained 360 days after TCRalphabeta/CD19-depleted stem cell transplant. The receptors were sampled from a male patient between 10 and 17 years old who had a stem cell transplant for acute myeloid leukemia, so the T cells may come from the graft donor.

This clonotype was recorded at least ten times. CDR3 sequence (DNA): TGTGCCAGCAGCCAGCCTTCCGCGGGACATCCTTTCTACGAGCAGTACTTC. Its translation is CASSQPSAGHPFYEQYF. This rearrangement joins TRBV4-2 to TRBJ2-7; D possibly matches TRBD1 or TRBD2 (6 bases each). Looked up from germline, CDR1 is LGHNA and CDR2 is YNFKEQ. V shed 3 bases and J shed 3 bases, with 21 bases lying between them. This CDR3 spans 17 amino acids.

This clonotype was seen only a few times. The gene calls are TRBV7-8 and TRBJ1-2, with TRBD1 matching 8 bases. The CDR3 contains 15 residues. J gave up 8 bases and V 1 base, and 9 bases lay outside the gene matches. Germline CDR1 is SGHVS and CDR2 is FQNEAQ. The CDR3 DNA reads TGTGCCAGCAGCTTAGGGGACAGGCTCCATTTAGGCTACACCTTC. It is translated as CASSLGDRLHLGYTF.

For the CDR3, the DNA is TGTGCCAGCAGTCATGGACTAGCGGGAGGGGACACCGGGGAGCTGTTTTTT. It is translated as CASSHGLAGGDTGELFF. The chain is built from TRBV6-2 or TRBV6-3 and TRBJ2-2, with 15 bases matching TRBD2. After removal of 5 bases from V and 3 bases from J, the junction contained 4 bases not matched to a gene. Germline CDR1 reads MNHEY; CDR2 reads SVGEGT. The CDR3 is 17 amino acids.

The chain couples TRBV28 to TRBJ2-6; D is undetermined. Germline V gene data show CDR1 as MDHEN and CDR2 as SYDVKM. The CDR3 length is 15 residues. The V gene lost 3 bases and the J gene lost 2 bases, with 8 bases spanning the gap. CDR3 nucleotide sequence: TGTGCCAGCAGTTTTCATGAGGCTGGGGCCAACGTCCTGACTTTC. As protein: CASSFHEAGANVLTF.

The chain carries TRBV28 and TRBJ2-7; a possible D gene is TRBD1 (5 bases). V lost 2 bases and J 4 bases, leaving 12 bases between the germline ends. Germline values: CDR1 MDHEN, CDR2 SYDVKM. The CDR3 is 14 amino acids. CDR3 coding DNA: TGTGCCAGCAGTTTAAAAGGGGCGCAATACGAGCAGTACTTC. Protein sequence: CASSLKGAQYEQYF.

The gene calls are TRBV29-1 and TRBJ2-3, with D possibly called TRBD1 or TRBD2 (5 bases each). The CDR3 spans 11 residues. The germline V gene encodes CDR1 SQVTM and CDR2 ANQGSEA. Trimming took off 8 bases at V and 5 bases at J, with 11 bases between the two ends. The CDR3 spells CSKGTGDTQYF. CDR3 DNA sequence: TGCAGCAAAGGGACGGGAGATACGCAGTATTTT.

A note on this clonotype: Given the absence of the conserved phenylalanine or tryptophan at the CDR3 end, a read error is likely. The chain uses TRBV7-2 and TRBJ2-1; 9 nucleotides agree with TRBD2. The CDR3 is 17 amino acids. The trim removed 1 base at V and 5 bases at J, leaving 9 bases unmatched. Germline CDR1 reads SGHTA; CDR2 reads FQGNSA. CDR3 nucleotide sequence: TGTGCCAGCAGCTTAGGGGCCGGGACTAGCACCGACAATGAGCAGTTCCTC. Translated, it gives CASSLGAGTSTDNEQFL.

The rearrangement links TRBV4-3 to TRBJ2-3, with D tentatively TRBD1 (7 bases). The CDR3 spans 18 residues. The germline V and J ends were trimmed by 2 bases and 6 bases, with 24 bases remaining between them. Germline CDR1 and CDR2: LGHNA and YSLEER. CDR3 region: CASSQRGTLMEGADTQYF. In DNA form, the CDR3 reads TGCGCCAGCAGCCAAAGGGGTACCCTTATGGAGGGGGCCGATACGCAGTATTTT.

The table lists this clonotype with a few counts. The genes are TRBV6-5 and TRBJ2-5; 10 bases match TRBD1. Per the germline V gene, CDR1 is MNHEY and CDR2 is SVGAGI. Unmatched junction bases numbered 13, after V lost 6 bases and J lost 9 bases. The CDR3 spans 15 residues. The CDR3 nucleotides are TGTGCCAGCAGAGCCCGGACAGGGGGGGACGGGGCCCAGTACTTC. This sequence encodes CASRARTGGDGAQYF.

In this sample, this clonotype turned up a few times. V usage is TRBV7-6 and J usage is TRBJ2-7, with a possible D match to TRBD1 (5 bases). Trimming took off 5 bases at V and 3 bases at J, with 17 bases between the two ends. The germline V gene has CDR1 SGHVS and CDR2 FNYEAQ. The length of the CDR3 is 15 residues. The CDR3 sequence is CASSTTGPLFYEQYF. CDR3 bases: TGTGCCAGCAGCACCACAGGTCCCCTCTTCTACGAGCAGTACTTC.

The J gene is TRBJ2-7, the V gene TRBV7-8, with D perhaps matching TRBD1 or TRBD2 (5 bases each). V dropped 7 bases and J dropped 5 bases, with 27 bases sitting between them. Germline loops: CDR1 SGHVS, CDR2 FQNEAQ. The CDR3 runs 17 residues. The CDR3 sequence: CASTSQMRGALIHEQYF. The CDR3, as DNA: TGTGCCAGCACCTCTCAAATGAGAGGGGCCCTTATCCACGAGCAGTACTTC.

This clonotype was counted between two and nine times. The chain recombines TRBV10-3 with TRBJ2-2, with 10 bases fitting TRBD2. CDR3 length: 16 amino acids. V lost 6 bases, J lost 7 bases, and 11 bases stayed unmatched. Germline V gene lookup returns CDR1 ENHRY and CDR2 SYGVKD. The CDR3 nucleotides are TGTGCCATCAGACCCCCCTTAGCGGGAGGACACGGGGAGCTGTTTTTT. This codes for CAIRPPLAGGHGELFF.

The V call is TRBV5-6, the J call TRBJ2-5; TRBD1 might be the D (7 bases). The germline V gene encodes CDR1 SGHDT and CDR2 YYEEEE. The CDR3 covers 15 residues. Trimming removed 1 base from V and 3 bases from J, with 13 bases in between. In DNA, the CDR3 is TGTGCCAGCAGCTTGCGGGCAGGGGGGAAAGAGACCCAGTACTTC. Translation: CASSLRAGGKETQYF.

This chain uses TRBV6-1 with TRBJ1-5; TRBD1 might be the D (6 bases). The CDR3 extends over 14 amino acids. CDR1 is MNHNS and CDR2 is SASEGT in the germline V gene. V lost 7 bases to trimming and J lost 2 bases, with 12 bases between them. In nucleotides, the CDR3 is TGTGCCAGCATACAGGGAAAGGGCAATCAGCCCCAGCATTTT. Protein: CASIQGKGNQPQHF.

Relative to its sample, this clonotype is medium-sized. The chain carries TRBV29-1 and TRBJ2-7, with TRBD1 matching over 8 bases. V lost 5 bases and J lost 2; bases outside the gene matches: 5. This CDR3 is built from 13 residues. Germline V gene sequence: CDR1 SQVTM, CDR2 ANQGSEA. In DNA, the CDR3 is TGCAGCGTTCGCTGGACAGGGACCTACGAGCAGTACTTC. The encoded protein is CSVRWTGTYEQYF.

The chain is built from TRBV24-1 and TRBJ2-7; 7 nucleotides align to TRBD1. Germline assignment: CDR1 KGHDR and CDR2 SFDVKD. With 1 base clipped from V and 2 bases from J, the junction kept 7 bases outside the gene matches. CDR3 length equals 16 residues. The CDR3, as DNA: TGTGCCACCAGTGATTTTGGTAGGACAGGCCCCTACGAGCAGTACTTC. Encoded protein: CATSDFGRTGPYEQYF.

This clonotype was seen more than once but under ten times. The chain has TRBV15 and TRBJ2-7; D is unresolved. Trimming pared 3 bases from V and 2 bases from J, leaving 14 bases between. The CDR3 spans 15 residues. Germline CDR1 LNHNV, CDR2 YYDKDF (reference sequence). The CDR3 region is CATSSGFFGPYEQYF. In DNA form, the CDR3 reads TGTGCCACCAGCAGTGGATTTTTCGGGCCCTACGAGCAGTACTTC.

This clonotype was counted only a few times. This chain connects TRBV15 to TRBJ2-1, with a weak D call TRBD2 (7 bases). With 0 bases removed from V and 5 bases from J, the gap between germline ends came to 14 bases. Germline assignment: CDR1 LNHNV and CDR2 YYDKDF (reference sequence). The CDR3 runs to 16 residues. CDR3 nucleotides: TGTGCCACCAGCAGAGAATCTCCCGGGGGGCACAATGAGCAGTTCTTC. Protein sequence: CATSRESPGGHNEQFF.

The chain recombines TRBV27 with TRBJ2-1; D is possibly TRBD2 (5 bases). The CDR3 spans 14 residues. Between the trimmed V and J ends, which lost 7 bases and 6 bases, there was a span of 16 bases. The germline CDR1 and CDR2 sequences are MNHEY and SMNVEV (reference sequence). CDR3 amino acids: CASTPRGLSNEQFF. In DNA form, the CDR3 reads TGTGCCAGCACACCCCGAGGGCTCTCCAATGAGCAGTTCTTC.

This chain links TRBV4-3 with TRBJ2-2; 8 bases map to TRBD1. Trimming removed 4 bases from V and 6 bases from J; junction bases left unmatched: 4. Germline V lookup: CDR1 LGHNA, CDR2 YSLEER. The CDR3 is made up of 14 amino acids. The chain's CDR3 is CASSPSDRAGELFF. In DNA, the CDR3 is TGCGCCAGCAGCCCCTCGGACAGGGCCGGGGAGCTGTTTTTT.

The sample holds many counts of this clonotype. This chain links TRBV18 with TRBJ2-7; D unresolved. This CDR3 comprises 13 residues. Trimming stripped 2 bases from V and 3 bases from J, with 8 bases between. Germline CDR1 KGHSH, CDR2 LQKENI. CDR3 in amino acids: CASSPIFVYEQYF. In DNA, the CDR3 is TGTGCCAGCTCACCAATCTTCGTCTACGAGCAGTACTTC.

This clonotype was seen more than once but under ten times. The gene calls are TRBV4-1 and TRBJ1-6, with TRBD1 matching over 7 bases. The germline CDR1 and CDR2 sequences are MGHRA and YSYEKL. V dropped 1 base and J dropped 8; count of bases not matched to a gene: 11. The length of the CDR3 is 17 residues. The CDR3: CASSQGQGLLVYSPLHF. In DNA form, the CDR3 reads TGCGCCAGCAGCCAAGGACAGGGACTACTTGTTTATTCACCCCTCCACTTT.

The CDR3 DNA reads TGCGCCAGCAGCCCCTTCGAGGTTAGCTCCTACAATGAGCAGTTCTTC. This codes for CASSPFEVSSYNEQFF. The V and J genes are TRBV5-1 and TRBJ2-1, with unresolved D. This CDR3 is built from 16 residues. From germline, CDR1 is SGHRS and CDR2 YFSETQ. Deletions cut 4 bases from V and 0 bases from J, with 14 bases between. The full variable domain, with the rest looked up from reference TRBV5-1 and TRBJ2-1, is KAGVTQTPRYLIKTRGQQVTLSCSPISGHRSVSWYQQTPGQGLQFLFEYFSETQRNKGNFPGRFSGRQFSNSRSEMNVSTLELGDSALYLCASSPFEVSSYNEQFFGPGTRLTVL.

This clonotype was seen a few times. The chain carries TRBV15 and TRBJ2-1, with D possibly matching TRBD2 (5 bases). Germline V lookup: CDR1 LNHNV, CDR2 YYDKDF (reference sequence). The CDR3 is made up of 15 amino acids. The V gene lost 5 bases and the J gene lost 7 bases, with 18 bases spanning the gap. The CDR3 sequence is CATSPLEWEWNEQFF. CDR3 DNA sequence: TGTGCCACCAGCCCTTTGGAGTGGGAGTGGAATGAGCAGTTCTTC.

This clonotype was counted ten times or more. This chain connects TRBV12-3 or TRBV12-4 to TRBJ2-1; tentatively, D is TRBD1 (5 bases). The germline V and J ends were trimmed by 6 bases and 3 bases, with 15 bases remaining between them. The CDR3 runs 15 residues. As DNA, the CDR3 is TGTGCCAGCAGAAAACTAAGGGGTTACTACAATGAGCAGTTCTTC. Residues: CASRKLRGYYNEQFF.

This clonotype was seen at least ten times. This chain connects TRBV28 to TRBJ2-1; no clear D gene. This CDR3 comprises 11 residues. CDR1 and CDR2 (germline): MDHEN, SYDVKM. V was trimmed by 6 bases and J by 11 bases, leaving 11 bases between them. CDR3 DNA sequence: TGTGCCAGCAGCTTGTCTGACAAGCAGTTCTTC. As protein: CASSLSDKQFF. Full variable domain (remainder filled in from reference TRBV28 and TRBJ2-1): DVKVTQSSRYLVKRTGEKVFLECVQDMDHENMFWYRQDPGLGLRLIYFSYDVKMKEKGDIPEGYSVSREKKERFSLILESASTNQTSMYLCASSLSDKQFFGPGTRLTVL.

This clonotype was counted only a few times. V and J are TRBV3-1 and TRBJ2-1, with 11 nucleotides matching TRBD2. After removal of 1 base from V and 8 bases from J, the junction contained 7 bases not matched to a gene. The CDR3 is made up of 16 amino acids. CDR1 and CDR2 (germline): LGHDT, YNNKEL (reference sequence). This CDR3 is CASSQVRLAGRDEQFF. CDR3 bases: TGTGCCAGCAGCCAAGTAAGACTAGCGGGAAGGGATGAGCAGTTCTTC.

This clonotype was counted ten times or more. The chain has TRBV5-1 and TRBJ2-7; D is unclear. This CDR3 has 14 residues. Germline V CDR1 and CDR2: SGHRS, YFSETQ. V was pared by 0 bases and J by 3 bases, with 10 bases between. CDR3 region: CASSLAGILYEQYF. Here the CDR3 DNA reads TGCGCCAGCAGCTTGGCAGGAATCCTCTACGAGCAGTACTTC.